The 25 T cell receptor beta chains below all came from one sample that was sequenced in a study of CD8 T cells in Susac syndrome. When the RNA was reverse transcribed, random hexamers were used with an input of roughly 0.45 to 1 ug. TCRdb passed the immunoSEQ multiplex PCR reads through MiXCR, listing each CDR3 protein once. The table includes about 190,000 distinct CDR3 sequences, around 93% detected once. Sequencing was performed on CD4+ T cells from PBMCs. The receptors originated from a human donor in good health.

The chain uses TRBV7-8 and TRBJ1-1; D ambiguous. Germline V gives CDR1 SGHVS, CDR2 FQNEAQ. The CDR3 consists of 13 residues. V shed 6 bases and J shed 1 base, with 9 bases lying between them. CDR3 residues: CASSLNRNTEAFF. In DNA form, the CDR3 reads TGTGCCAGCAGTCTAAATAGGAACACTGAAGCTTTCTTT.

The gene calls are TRBV19 and TRBJ2-7, with TRBD1 as a possible D gene (6 bases). The CDR3 is 14 amino acids. V was clipped by 6 bases and J by 3 bases, with 15 bases between them. CDR1 is LNHDA, CDR2 SQIVND, per germline (reference sequence). The CDR3 nucleotides read TGTGCCAGTAGGAGGGACATGGGTGTCTACGAGCAGTACTTC. It yields the protein CASRRDMGVYEQYF.

This chain connects TRBV7-9 to TRBJ1-1; possible D gene TRBD1, 5 bases. V was shortened by 1 base and J by 5 bases, with 8 bases between the two germline ends. This CDR3 spans 13 amino acids. CDR1 is SEHNR and CDR2 is FQNEAQ in the germline V gene (reference sequence). CDR3: CASSLEQATEAFF. Written as DNA, the CDR3 is TGTGCCAGCAGCTTAGAACAGGCGACTGAAGCTTTCTTT.

The chain recombines TRBV23-1 with TRBJ1-2; D call uncertain. TRBV23-1 is an open reading frame whose function is uncertain. CDR3 length: 16 amino acids. V was trimmed by 0 bases and J by 2 bases, leaving 13 bases between them. The CDR3 DNA is TGCGCCAGCAGTCAATCGTCCCCCAGGCCAAACTATGGCTACACCTTC. Its protein is CASSQSSPRPNYGYTF.

This chain uses TRBV10-3 with TRBJ1-3, with D possibly matching TRBD1 (5 bases). V dropped 5 bases and J dropped 0 bases, with 17 bases sitting between them. The CDR3 contains 17 residues. The V gene's germline CDR1 is ENHRY and CDR2 SYGVKD. In DNA, the CDR3 is TGTGCCATCAGTCAATGGCGGGACTCCAGCTCTGGAAACACCATATATTTT. Its translation: CAISQWRDSSSGNTIYF.

CDR3 coding DNA: TGTGCCAGCAGCGAGACAGGGGTTCGGAACACTGAAGCTTTCTTT. Translating it yields CASSETGVRNTEAFF. The chain employs TRBV2 and TRBJ1-1; TRBD1 agrees at 8 bases. This CDR3 spans 15 amino acids. Trimming took 6 bases from V and 1 from J; bases not matched to a gene: 7. The V gene's germline CDR1 is SNHLY and CDR2 FYNNEI.

This rearrangement joins TRBV7-2 to TRBJ1-2; unclear D gene. Trimming shortened V by 5 bases and J by 8 bases, and 15 bases separated the two germline ends. This CDR3 contains 13 residues. Germline V lookup: CDR1 SGHTA, CDR2 FQGNSA. The DNA for the CDR3 is TGTGCCAGCAGCCCATTCACCTTTTCGGGCTACACCTTC. Translated, it gives CASSPFTFSGYTF. Filled out from reference TRBV7-2 and TRBJ1-2, the complete variable domain reads GAGVSQSPSNKVTEKGKDVELRCDPISGHTALYWYRQSLGQGLEFLIYFQGNSAPDKSGLPSDRFSAERTGGSVSTLTIQRTQQEDSAVYLCASSPFTFSGYTFGSGTRLTVV.

A single count supports this clonotype. The chain employs TRBV20-1 and TRBJ1-1; D is possibly TRBD1 (6 bases). This CDR3 comprises 11 residues. Germline CDR1 DFQATT, CDR2 SNEGSKA (reference sequence). Trimming took 1 base from V and 10 from J, leaving 10 bases between them. CDR3 residues: CSARVGRGAFF. The CDR3 DNA follows: TGCAGTGCTAGAGTGGGCAGGGGAGCTTTCTTT.

The chain employs TRBV3-1 and TRBJ2-5; D ambiguous. Trimming stripped 1 base from V and 5 bases from J, with 14 bases between. The germline V gene encodes CDR1 LGHDT and CDR2 YNNKEL (reference sequence). This CDR3 region has 15 residues. CDR3 amino acids: CASSQAAALPETQYF. The DNA for the CDR3 is TGTGCCAGCAGCCAAGCGGCAGCCCTACCGGAGACCCAGTACTTC.

A single count supports this clonotype. The V call is TRBV25-1, the J call TRBJ1-5; 7 bases fit TRBD1. Trimming took 4 bases from V and 6 from J; bases not matched to a gene: 12. The CDR3 covers 16 residues. Germline lookup yields CDR1 MGHDK and CDR2 SYGVNS. The CDR3 reads CASSGGGGGVGQPQHF. The CDR3 DNA reads as TGTGCCAGCAGTGGGGGGGGAGGGGGCGTGGGTCAGCCCCAGCATTTT.

The rearrangement uses TRBV7-3 and TRBJ1-3; D is unclear. The CDR3 totals 15 residues. Trimming removed 4 bases from V and 0 bases from J, with 10 bases in between. Germline CDR1 and CDR2: SGHTA and FQGTGA. The CDR3 reads CASSSDGNSGNTIYF. The CDR3 nucleotides are TGTGCCAGCAGCTCGGACGGAAACTCTGGAAACACCATATATTTT.

The gene calls are TRBV28 and TRBJ2-4; weak D call: TRBD1 (6 bases). V gave up 9 bases and J gave up 13 bases, with 19 bases separating them. The CDR3 contains 12 residues. CDR1 and CDR2 (germline): MDHEN, SYDVKM. The CDR3 here is CARRQVFQTQYF. The CDR3 DNA reads TGTGCCAGAAGACAGGTTTTCCAGACACAGTACTTC.

This sequence joins TRBV4-1 and TRBJ2-5; TRBD2 matches at 10 bases. CDR1 is MGHRA, CDR2 YSYEKL, per germline. This CDR3 has 19 residues. The V and J ends lost 1 base and 7 bases, in that order; junction bases with no gene match: 18. The CDR3 region is CASSQVRGFSGGPSVTQYF. For the CDR3, the DNA is TGCGCCAGCAGCCAAGTTCGCGGGTTTAGCGGGGGGCCTAGTGTGACCCAGTACTTC.

This chain joins TRBV3-1 and TRBJ2-7; D may be TRBD1 (5 bases). Trimming shortened V by 4 bases and J by 7 bases, and 14 bases separated the two germline ends. This CDR3 has 13 amino acids. Germline lookup yields CDR1 LGHDT and CDR2 YNNKEL (reference sequence). The DNA of the CDR3 is TGTGCCAGCAGCCCCTCAGGGTCGGGTGAGCAGTACTTC. It codes for CASSPSGSGEQYF.

The chain carries TRBV30 and TRBJ1-2; no firm D call. CDR3 size: 10 residues. Per the germline V gene, CDR1 is GTSNPN and CDR2 is SVGIG (reference sequence). V was cut by 5 bases and J by 9 bases, with 10 bases left in between. CDR3 amino acids: CAWVQGSYTF. CDR3 sequence (DNA): TGTGCCTGGGTACAAGGGAGCTACACCTTC.

The V and J genes are TRBV11-3 and TRBJ2-1, with a weak D call TRBD1 (6 bases). The germline V and J ends were trimmed by 5 bases and 3 bases, with 8 bases remaining between them. Germline lookup yields CDR1 SGHNT and CDR2 YENEEA. The CDR3 loop spans 13 amino acids. CDR3 nucleotides: TGTGCCAGCAGCCGAGGGGGCTACAATGAGCAGTTCTTC. This codes for CASSRGGYNEQFF.

This chain links TRBV9 with TRBJ2-7; the D gene is possibly TRBD1 (6 bases). CDR3 length equals 16 residues. Trimming removed 3 bases from V and 2 bases from J, with 18 bases in between. CDR1 is SGDLS, CDR2 YYNGEE, per germline. The CDR3 DNA follows: TGTGCCAGCAGCGCTAGGGGGACCTGGGGCACCTACGAGCAGTACTTC. It yields the protein CASSARGTWGTYEQYF.

J is TRBJ2-3 and V is TRBV3-1, with 8 bases matching TRBD2. The ends lost 0 bases at V and 4 bases at J; junction bases unmatched: 9. Germline loops: CDR1 LGHDT, CDR2 YNNKEL (reference sequence). This CDR3 is built from 17 residues. CDR3 region: CASSQEGSGVSPDTQYF. The CDR3 nucleotides are TGTGCCAGCAGCCAAGAAGGTAGCGGGGTCAGCCCAGATACGCAGTATTTT.

This chain uses TRBV7-8 with TRBJ1-3, with D uncertain. Germline V gene sequence: CDR1 SGHVS, CDR2 FQNEAQ. V was trimmed by 6 bases and J by 0 bases, leaving 15 bases between them. This CDR3 region has 16 residues. Written as DNA, the CDR3 is TGTGCCAGCAGTCCCGACCGCTTATCCTCTGGAAACACCATATATTTT. Amino acids: CASSPDRLSSGNTIYF. The entire variable domain, with the rest obtained from reference TRBV7-8 and TRBJ1-3, is as follows: GAGVSQSPRYKVAKRGQDVALRCDPISGHVSLFWYQQALGQGPEFLTYFQNEAQLDKSGLPSDRFFAERPEGSVSTLKIQRTQQEDSAVYLCASSPDRLSSGNTIYFGEGSWLTVV.

The J gene is TRBJ1-5, the V gene TRBV2; 8 positions agree with TRBD1. CDR1 is SNHLY and CDR2 is FYNNEI in the germline V gene. The CDR3 extends over 13 amino acids. V lost 5 bases and J lost 9; bases outside the gene matches: 6. CDR3 region: CASSQGQGRPQHF. The CDR3 nucleotides are TGTGCCAGCAGTCAAGGACAGGGTCGGCCCCAGCATTTT.

The chain is built from TRBV4-3 and TRBJ1-3; a possible D gene is TRBD1 (5 bases). Between the trimmed V and J ends, which lost 1 base and 0 bases, there was a span of 7 bases. The CDR3 runs 15 residues. Germline-derived CDR1 and CDR2 are LGHNA and YSLEER. DNA for the CDR3: TGCGCCAGCAGCCAAGGACAGTTCTCTGGAAACACCATATATTTT. Amino acids: CASSQGQFSGNTIYF.

This sequence joins TRBV11-2 and TRBJ2-3; D perhaps matches TRBD2 (6 bases). CDR3 length equals 15 residues. Germline V gene lookup returns CDR1 SGHAT and CDR2 FQNNGV. V was shortened by 2 bases and J by 2 bases, with 11 bases between the two germline ends. In DNA form, the CDR3 reads TGTGCCAGCAGCTTATCTGCGGGGCCCACAGATACGCAGTATTTT. Amino acid sequence: CASSLSAGPTDTQYF.

The J gene is TRBJ1-6, the V gene TRBV12-3 or TRBV12-4; 9 bases map to TRBD1. This CDR3 is 14 amino acids long. V gave up 7 bases and J gave up 7 bases; unmatched junction bases: 5. The CDR3 region has the DNA TGTGCCAGCACCGAAACAGGGGGCAATTCACCCCTCCACTTT. It codes for CASTETGGNSPLHF.

V and J are TRBV7-8 and TRBJ1-1; D may be TRBD1 (5 bases). Germline V gives CDR1 SGHVS, CDR2 FQNEAQ. The CDR3 extends over 15 amino acids. V was clipped by 0 bases and J by 0 bases, with 8 bases between them. The CDR3 reads CASSLAGGVNTEAFF. The CDR3 region has the DNA TGTGCCAGCAGCTTAGCGGGGGGGGTGAACACTGAAGCTTTCTTT.

The chain links TRBV30 to TRBJ1-2; D not resolved. Germline values: CDR1 GTSNPN, CDR2 SVGIG (reference sequence). V was pared by 2 bases and J by 4 bases, with 29 bases between. The CDR3 runs to 19 residues. The CDR3 sequence is CAWSPPFQASGKSVYGYTF. CDR3 bases: TGTGCCTGGAGTCCCCCGTTTCAGGCCTCCGGGAAGTCGGTCTATGGCTACACCTTC.